This is a list of T cell receptor beta chains from one sample in a study of control samples from healthy donors and cancer patients. The assay was immunoSEQ multiplex PCR, and TCRdb's table has in-frame clones only and misses some. The sample shows fewer than 500,000 clones, 75% to 95% of them seen only once. The sequencing sample was made of PBMCs. The receptors shown here come from a man in his forties or fifties with head and neck cancer. The CDR3 runs from the conserved cysteine through the conserved F or W. A D gene is named only where the DNA matches it firmly. Where a row states a size, it is once, few, many or the class of an expanded clone; other rows omit it.

>NA|NA|TRBV4-2|TRBJ2-3
TGTGCCAGCAGCCAAGATAATAGCGGAAGCACAGATACGCAGTATTTT
CASSQDNSGSTDTQYF
>NA|NA|TRBV6-1|TRBJ1-6
TGTGCCAGCAGTGAAGTAGGGGGATCAGAGTCACCCCTCCACTTT
CASSEVGGSESPLHF
>NA|NA|TRBV29-1|TRBJ1-3
TGCAGCGTTACGGTCCCCGGAAACACCATATATTTT
CSVTVPGNTIYF
>few|NA|TRBV27|TRBJ1-6
TGTGCCAGCAGTTTATCGAAGGGGGTGGGTTCACCCCTCCACTTT
CASSLSKGVGSPLHF
>once|NA|TRBV28|TRBJ1-1
TGTGCCAGCAGTCTCAACACAGTTACTGAAGCTTTCTTT
CASSLNTVTEAFF
>NA|TRBD1|TRBV29-1|TRBJ2-5
TGCAGCGTATGGACAGGGCCGGGGGAGACCCAGTACTTC
CSVWTGPGETQYF
>once|TRBD1|TRBV23-1|TRBJ1-5
TGCGCCAGCAGTCAGGGGTGGAGGGGGCGGCAGCCCCAGCATTTT
CASSQGWRGRQPQHF
>NA|TRBD1|TRBV9|TRBJ2-3
TGTGCCAGCAGCCCCAGAGCACAGGGGAGAGGCACAGATACGCAGTATTTT
CASSPRAQGRGTDTQYF
>NA|TRBD2|TRBV24-1|TRBJ2-1
TGTGCCACCAGTGGACAGACCGGGACTAGCGGGCCTAATGAGCAGTTCTTC
CATSGQTGTSGPNEQFF
>NA|TRBD1|TRBV28|TRBJ1-2
TGTGCCAGCAGTCTACAGGGGGGCTATGGCTACACCTTC
CASSLQGGYGYTF
>NA|NA|TRBV29-1|TRBJ1-2
TGCAGCGTCCTTACTGCTGAAGGTGGCTACACCTTC
CSVLTAEGGYTF
>few|NA|TRBV10-3|TRBJ2-1
TGTGCCATCAGTGTCTCCCCCGGGAACAATGAGCAGTTCTTC
CAISVSPGNNEQFF
>NA|NA|TRBV5-1|TRBJ1-6
TGCGCCAGCAGCCCCGAGGGTCCCAATAATTCACCCCTCCACTTT
CASSPEGPNNSPLHF
>NA|NA|TRBV5-1|TRBJ2-7
TGCGCCAGCAGCTACACTAGCTCCTACGAGCAGTACTTC
CASSYTSSYEQYF
>NA|NA|TRBV5-1|TRBJ2-7
TGCGCCAGCAGCTTGCGGGACGAGCAGTACTTC
CASSLRDEQYF
>NA|TRBD2|TRBV9|TRBJ2-3
TGTGCCAGCAGCTTCGGGACTAGCGGGAGACTTTCAGCGCAGTATTTT
CASSFGTSGRLSAQYF
>NA|NA|TRBV11-2|TRBJ2-7
TGTGCTACCCAGGACACCTACTACGAGCAGTACTTC
CATQDTYYEQYF
>NA|NA|TRBV11-2|TRBJ2-5
TGTGCCAGCAGCCTAGGGGGACACAACTTGCAAGAGACCCAGTACTTC
CASSLGGHNLQETQYF
>NA|TRBD1|TRBV11-2|TRBJ2-1
TGTGCCAGCAGCACCAGGGACAGGCCTTCCTACAATGAGCAGTTCTTC
CASSTRDRPSYNEQFF
>NA|TRBD1|TRBV19|TRBJ1-3
TGTGCCAGTAGTCTCGACCGGGACAGGGTCTCTGGAAACACCATATATTTT
CASSLDRDRVSGNTIYF
>few|NA|TRBV7-3|TRBJ2-7
TGTGCCAGCAGCTTAGGTGGAATGGTCCCCTACGAGCAGTACTTC
CASSLGGMVPYEQYF
>NA|NA|TRBV6-1|TRBJ1-1
TGTGCCAGCAGTGAGGCAGGGACGGACACTGAAGCTTTCTTT
CASSEAGTDTEAFF
>NA|NA|TRBV6-5|TRBJ1-4
TGTGCCAGCAGGCGGGATCTTAATGAAAAACTGTTTTTT
CASRRDLNEKLFF